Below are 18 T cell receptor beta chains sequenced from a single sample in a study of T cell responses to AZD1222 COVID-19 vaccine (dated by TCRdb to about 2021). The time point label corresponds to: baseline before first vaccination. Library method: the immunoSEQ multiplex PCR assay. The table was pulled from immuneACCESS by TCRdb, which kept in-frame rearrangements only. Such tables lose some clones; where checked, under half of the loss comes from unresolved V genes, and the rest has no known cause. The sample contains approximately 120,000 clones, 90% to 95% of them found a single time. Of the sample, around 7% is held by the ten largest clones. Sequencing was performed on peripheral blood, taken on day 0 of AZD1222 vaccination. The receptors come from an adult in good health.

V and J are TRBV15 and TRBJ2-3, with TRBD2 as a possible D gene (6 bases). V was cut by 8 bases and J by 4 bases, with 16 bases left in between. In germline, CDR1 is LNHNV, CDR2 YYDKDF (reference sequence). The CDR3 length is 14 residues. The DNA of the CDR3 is TGTGCCACCGGGACTTTCGGGCTTCCAGATACGCAGTATTTT. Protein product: CATGTFGLPDTQYF.

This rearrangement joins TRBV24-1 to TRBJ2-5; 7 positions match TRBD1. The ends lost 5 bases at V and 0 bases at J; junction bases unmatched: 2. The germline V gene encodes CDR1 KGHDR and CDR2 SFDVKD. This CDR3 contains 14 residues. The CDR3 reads CATSAGTDQETQYF. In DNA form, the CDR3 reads TGTGCCACCAGTGCTGGGACAGACCAAGAGACCCAGTACTTC.

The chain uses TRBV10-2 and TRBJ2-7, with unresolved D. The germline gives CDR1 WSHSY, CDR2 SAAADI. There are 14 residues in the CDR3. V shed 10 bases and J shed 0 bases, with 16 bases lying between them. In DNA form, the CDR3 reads TGCGCCACCCAGCCGCAGACGAGCTCCTACGAGCAGTACTTC. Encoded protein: CATQPQTSSYEQYF.

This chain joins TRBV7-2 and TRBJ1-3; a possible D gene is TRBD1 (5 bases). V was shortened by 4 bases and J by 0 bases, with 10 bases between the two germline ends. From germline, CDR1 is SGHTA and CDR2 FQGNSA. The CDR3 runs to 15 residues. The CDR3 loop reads CASSWDSLSGNTIYF. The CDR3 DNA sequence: TGTGCCAGCAGCTGGGACTCTCTCTCTGGAAACACCATATATTTT. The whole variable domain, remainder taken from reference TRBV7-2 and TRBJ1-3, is GAGVSQSPSNKVTEKGKDVELRCDPISGHTALYWYRQSLGQGLEFLIYFQGNSAPDKSGLPSDRFSAERTGGSVSTLTIQRTQQEDSAVYLCASSWDSLSGNTIYFGEGSWLTVV.

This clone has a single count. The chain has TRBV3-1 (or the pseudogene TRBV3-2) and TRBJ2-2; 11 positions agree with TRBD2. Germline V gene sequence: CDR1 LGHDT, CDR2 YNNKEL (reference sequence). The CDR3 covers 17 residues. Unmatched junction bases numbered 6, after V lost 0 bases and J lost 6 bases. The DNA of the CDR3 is TGTGCCAGCAGCCAAGAAGAACTAGCGGGAGTTCCCGGGGAGCTGTTTTTT. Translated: CASSQEELAGVPGELFF.

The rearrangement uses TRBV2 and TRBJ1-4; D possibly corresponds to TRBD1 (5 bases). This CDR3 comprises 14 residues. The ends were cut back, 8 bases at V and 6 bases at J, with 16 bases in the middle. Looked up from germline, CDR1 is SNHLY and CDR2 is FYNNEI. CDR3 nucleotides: TGTGCCAGCGCCCGTGACGTGGGGGATGAAAAACTGTTTTTT. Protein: CASARDVGDEKLFF.

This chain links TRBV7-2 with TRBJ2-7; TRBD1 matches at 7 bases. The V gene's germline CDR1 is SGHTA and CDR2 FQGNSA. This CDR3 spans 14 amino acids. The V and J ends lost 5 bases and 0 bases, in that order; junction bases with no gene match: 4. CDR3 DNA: TGTGCCAGCAGCCTACAGGGGACCTCCTACGAGCAGTACTTC. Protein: CASSLQGTSYEQYF.

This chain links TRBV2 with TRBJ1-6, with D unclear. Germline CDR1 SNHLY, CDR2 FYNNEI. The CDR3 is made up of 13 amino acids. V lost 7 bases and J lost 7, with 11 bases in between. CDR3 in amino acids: CASTQHGNSPLHF. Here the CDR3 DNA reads TGTGCCAGCACCCAACATGGGAATTCACCCCTCCACTTT.

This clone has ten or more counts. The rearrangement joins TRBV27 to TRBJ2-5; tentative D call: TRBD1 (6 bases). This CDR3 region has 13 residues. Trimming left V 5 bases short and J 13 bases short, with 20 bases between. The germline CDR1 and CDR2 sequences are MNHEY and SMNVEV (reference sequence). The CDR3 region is CASSHGTSGFMYF. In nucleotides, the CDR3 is TGTGCCAGCAGTCACGGGACATCAGGGTTTATGTACTTC.

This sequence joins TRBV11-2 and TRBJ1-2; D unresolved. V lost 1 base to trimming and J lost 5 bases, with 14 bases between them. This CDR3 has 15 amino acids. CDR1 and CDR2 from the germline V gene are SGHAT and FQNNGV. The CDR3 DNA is TGTGCCAGCAGCTTAGGCCCGGGAGGCGGGTATGGCTACACCTTC. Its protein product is CASSLGPGGGYGYTF.

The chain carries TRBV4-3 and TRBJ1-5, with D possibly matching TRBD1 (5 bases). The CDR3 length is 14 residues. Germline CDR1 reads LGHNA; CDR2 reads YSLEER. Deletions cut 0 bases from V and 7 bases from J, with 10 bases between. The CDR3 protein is CASSQDQGWQPQHF. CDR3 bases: TGCGCCAGCAGCCAAGATCAGGGTTGGCAGCCCCAGCATTTT.

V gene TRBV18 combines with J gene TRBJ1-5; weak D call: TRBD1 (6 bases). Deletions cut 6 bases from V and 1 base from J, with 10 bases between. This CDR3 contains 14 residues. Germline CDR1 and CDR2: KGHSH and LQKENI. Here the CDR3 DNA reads TGTGCCAGCTCGGGGACAAACAGCAATCAGCCCCAGCATTTT. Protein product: CASSGTNSNQPQHF.

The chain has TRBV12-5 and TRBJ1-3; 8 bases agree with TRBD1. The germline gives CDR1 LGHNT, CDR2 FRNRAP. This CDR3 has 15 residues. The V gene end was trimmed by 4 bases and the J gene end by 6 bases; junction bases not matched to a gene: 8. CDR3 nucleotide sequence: TGTGCTAGTGGTTCCAGGACAGGGTCGGAAAACACCATATATTTT. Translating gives CASGSRTGSENTIYF.

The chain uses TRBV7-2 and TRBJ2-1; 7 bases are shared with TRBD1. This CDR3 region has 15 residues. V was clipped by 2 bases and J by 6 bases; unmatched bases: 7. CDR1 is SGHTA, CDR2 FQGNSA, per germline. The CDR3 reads CASSLRQGESNEQFF. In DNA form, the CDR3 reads TGTGCCAGCAGCTTACGGCAGGGGGAATCCAATGAGCAGTTCTTC.

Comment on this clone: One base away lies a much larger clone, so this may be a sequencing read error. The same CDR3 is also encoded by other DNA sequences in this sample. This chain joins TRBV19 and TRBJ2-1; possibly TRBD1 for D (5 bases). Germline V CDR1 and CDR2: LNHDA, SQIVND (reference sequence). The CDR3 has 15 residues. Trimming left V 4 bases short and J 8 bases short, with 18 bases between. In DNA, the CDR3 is TGTGCCAGTAGTACCTTAGGACAAGGGGTTCATGAGCAGTTCTTC. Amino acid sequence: CASSTLGQGVHEQFF. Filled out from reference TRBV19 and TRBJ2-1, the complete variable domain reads DGGITQSPKYLFRKEGQNVTLSCEQNLNHDAMYWYRQDPGQGLRLIYYSQIVNDFQKGDIAEGYSVSREKKESFPLTVTSAQKNPTAFYLCASSTLGQGVHEQFFGPGTRLTVL.

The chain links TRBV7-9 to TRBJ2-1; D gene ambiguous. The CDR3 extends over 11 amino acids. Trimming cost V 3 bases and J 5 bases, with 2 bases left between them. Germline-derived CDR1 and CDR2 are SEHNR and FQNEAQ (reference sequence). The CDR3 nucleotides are TGTGCCAGCAGCTTCGACAATGAGCAGTTCTTC. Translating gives CASSFDNEQFF.

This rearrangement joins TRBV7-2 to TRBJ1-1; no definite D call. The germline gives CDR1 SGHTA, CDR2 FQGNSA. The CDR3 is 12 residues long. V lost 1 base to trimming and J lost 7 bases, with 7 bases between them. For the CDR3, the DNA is TGTGCCAGCAGCTTAGTAGTTGGTGAAGCTTTCTTT. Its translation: CASSLVVGEAFF.

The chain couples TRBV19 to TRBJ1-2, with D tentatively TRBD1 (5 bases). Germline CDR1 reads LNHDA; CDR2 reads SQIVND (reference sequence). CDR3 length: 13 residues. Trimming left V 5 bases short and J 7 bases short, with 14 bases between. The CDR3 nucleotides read TGTGCCAGTAGTTTCAGGGCATTATTTGGCTACACCTTC. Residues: CASSFRALFGYTF.